The source of this T cell receptor (beta chain) is a study of response to subunit inactivated influenza vaccine. Study conclusions and caveats: Few new T cells, the authors suggested, are recruited by each seasonal influenza vaccination.

Via MiXCR, TCRdb re-called the RT-PCR reads, giving one row per CDR3 protein. Of hundreds of thousands of distinct CDR3 sequences listed, 25% are singletons. CDR1 SGHVS and CDR2 FQNEAQ come from the germline V gene. With 5 bases removed from V and 7 bases from J, the gap between germline ends came to 9 bases. The CDR3 has 13 amino acids. This clonotype was seen more than once but under ten times. The antigen remains undetermined. The TCR was taken from a man aged 45 to 65 who received an inactivated influenza vaccine. The chain carries TRBV7-8 and TRBJ1-6, with no clear D. Specimen: CD4+ T cells sorted from PBMCs, collected 4 to 6 days after vaccination. The CDR3 nucleotides are TGTGCCAGCAGCCCCGGACTGAATTCACCCCTCCACTTT. Its translation is CASSPGLNSPLHF.